The rows below give T cell receptor beta chains drawn from one sample of a study of Ad26.COV2.S vaccination and SARS-CoV-2 variants. Sequencing was performed with immunoSEQ multiplex PCR; in TCRdb, only in-frame clones are kept and a portion is missing. The sample has around 250,000 clones; 87% are singletons. The material was peripheral blood, obtained in a trial of Ad26.COV2.S vaccine versus placebo. These TCRs come from a person between 18 and 60 years old who received the Ad26.COV2.S COVID-19 vaccine or a placebo. Both conserved end residues are trimmed from each CDR3. Each record gives: V gene, clone size, CDR3 protein. Expanded clones get a size class; other rows say once, few or many, or leave the size out.

>TRBV7-9|.
ASSFGGWTGGYEQY
>TRBV7-6|few
ASSLGATPYEQY
>TRBV18|.
ASSPGPYYGYT
>TRBV9|.
ASSPHSPGTDTQY
>TRBV4-2|.
ASSLGRRTRNSPLH
>TRBV6-2/TRBV6-3|.
ASSATSQSYNEQF
>TRBV5-6|.
ASKTSGHEQF
>TRBV19|.
ASSLDRSNQPQH
>TRBV11-2|few
ASSTYREGEKLF
>TRBV11-2|.
ASSLNMDRVHEQY
>TRBV7-2|.
ASSLGSGSDTQY
>TRBV29-1|.
SVAAGGGNYGYT
>TRBV6-5|.
ASSLQRRGAYGYT
>TRBV7-2|once
ASRSTSSNTGELF
>TRBV5-4|.
ASSLAAAGSRYNSPLH
>TRBV7-2|.
ASSLFLPSGANVLT
>TRBV6-5|.
ASIYGGGANGYT
>TRBV6-2/TRBV6-3|.
ASSYWTGQGLANTEAF
>TRBV4-2|.
ASSQDHGTRKNIQY
>TRBV5-1|.
ASSLESSGGAGSYEQY
>TRBV2|.
ASSEIPGLDSPLH
>TRBV5-1|few
ASSSRQGGYGYT
>TRBV24-1|.
ATSDPTGPFTDTQY
>TRBV9|.
ASSREGTTEAF
>TRBV5-5|few
ASSFAEGAEKLF
>TRBV10-3|.
AISVSRGNTEAF
>TRBV7-2|few
ASSFARGNTEAF
>TRBV27|once
ASSLSGWGQRVNEQF
>TRBV7-9|.
ASSPQQGNEAF
>TRBV29-1|.
SVEKGTGGRGQY
>TRBV30|.
AWSVPGGKTQY
>TRBV13|once
ASSLNRAQPQH
>TRBV21-1|.
ASSKASSGIQPQH
>TRBV9|.
ASSLRAGANVLT
>TRBV4-2|.
ASSQTSGSQETQY
>TRBV4-1|.
ASSHLGETQY
>TRBV12-3/TRBV12-4|.
ASSRHGNTEAF
>TRBV15|.
ATKSTHLGREGAQELF
>TRBV29-1|.
SGGTSGADTQY
>TRBV4-1|.
ASSQVRVSPLH
>TRBV14|.
ASRPGPGRTDTQY
>TRBV6-1|.
ASSDKGGMGGNTIY
>TRBV18|.
ASTRAGGPADTQY
>TRBV30|.
AWGWGGYTGELF